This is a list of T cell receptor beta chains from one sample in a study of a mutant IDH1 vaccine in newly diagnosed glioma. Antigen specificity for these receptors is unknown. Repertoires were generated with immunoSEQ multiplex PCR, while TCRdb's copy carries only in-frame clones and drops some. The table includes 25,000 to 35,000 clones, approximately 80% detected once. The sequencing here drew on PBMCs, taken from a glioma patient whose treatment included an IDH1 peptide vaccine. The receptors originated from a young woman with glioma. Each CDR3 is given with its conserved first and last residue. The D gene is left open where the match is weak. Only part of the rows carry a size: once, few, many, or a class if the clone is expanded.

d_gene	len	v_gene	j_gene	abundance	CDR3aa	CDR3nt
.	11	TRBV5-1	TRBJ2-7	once	CASSSQGEQYF	TGCGCCAGCAGCTCCCAGGGGGAGCAGTACTTC
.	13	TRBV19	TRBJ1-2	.	CASSKSPGYGYTF	TGTGCCAGTAGTAAGTCCCCGGGGTATGGCTACACCTTC
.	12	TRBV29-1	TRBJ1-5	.	CSVATVDQPQHF	TGCAGCGTTGCCACGGTGGATCAGCCCCAGCATTTT
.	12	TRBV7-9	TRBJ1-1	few	CASSLILDEAFF	TGTGCCAGCAGCTTAATTCTGGATGAAGCTTTCTTT
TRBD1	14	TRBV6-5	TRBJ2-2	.	CATGTGLRAGELFF	TGTGCCACCGGGACAGGGCTGAGGGCCGGGGAGCTGTTTTTT
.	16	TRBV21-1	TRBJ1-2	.	CASSNRDTLEGYGYTF	TGTGCCAGCAGCAACCGGGACACCCTGGAGGGCTATGGCTACACCTTC
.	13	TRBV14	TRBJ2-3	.	CASSRLTGDTQYF	TGTGCCAGCAGCCGCCTAACCGGGGATACGCAGTATTTT
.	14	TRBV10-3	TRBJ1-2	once	CAISVEGSNYGYTF	TGTGCCATCAGTGTAGAGGGAAGTAACTATGGCTACACCTTC
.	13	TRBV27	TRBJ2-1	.	CASGRGPHNEQFF	TGTGCCAGCGGGCGGGGTCCCCACAATGAGCAGTTCTTC
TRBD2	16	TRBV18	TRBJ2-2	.	CASSPQRVAGTGELFF	TGTGCCAGCTCACCCCAAAGGGTAGCGGGAACCGGGGAGCTGTTTTTT
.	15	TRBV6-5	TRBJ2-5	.	CASSYRSGRQETQYF	TGTGCCAGCAGTTATCGGTCAGGGCGGCAAGAGACCCAGTACTTC
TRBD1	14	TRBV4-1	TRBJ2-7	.	CASSQDHRGYEQYF	TGCGCCAGCAGCCAAGATCACAGGGGCTACGAGCAGTACTTC
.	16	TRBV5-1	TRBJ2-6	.	CASSLSLVSGANVLTF	TGCGCCAGCAGCTTGAGTCTTGTCTCTGGGGCCAACGTCCTGACTTTC
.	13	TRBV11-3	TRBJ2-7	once	CASSFGGAYEQYF	TGTGCCAGCAGCTTTGGAGGTGCCTACGAGCAGTACTTC
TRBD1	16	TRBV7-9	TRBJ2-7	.	CASSGTRDRKLYEQYF	TGTGCCAGCAGCGGGACCCGGGACAGAAAACTCTACGAGCAGTACTTC
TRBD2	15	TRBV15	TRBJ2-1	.	CATSRNPLARNEQFF	TGTGCCACCAGCAGGAATCCACTAGCGAGAAATGAGCAGTTCTTC
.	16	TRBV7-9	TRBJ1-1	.	CASSLRAGGLNTEAFF	TGTGCCAGCAGCTTACGGGCCGGGGGCTTGAACACTGAAGCTTTCTTT
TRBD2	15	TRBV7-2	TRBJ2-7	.	CASSLVAGIPGEQYF	TGTGCCAGCAGCTTAGTAGCGGGAATCCCTGGCGAGCAGTACTTC
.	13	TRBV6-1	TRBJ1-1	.	CASSEAENTEAFF	TGTGCCAGCAGTGAAGCCGAGAACACTGAAGCTTTCTTT
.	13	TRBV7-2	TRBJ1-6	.	CASSLIGDSPLHF	TGTGCCAGCAGCTTAATAGGGGATTCACCCCTCCACTTT
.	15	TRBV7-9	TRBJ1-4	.	CASRRSQDPVRKLFF	TGTGCCAGCAGAAGGTCACAGGACCCGGTGAGGAAACTGTTTTTT
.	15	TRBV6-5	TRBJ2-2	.	CASSYEWLNTGELFF	TGTGCCAGCAGTTACGAATGGTTGAACACCGGGGAGCTGTTTTTT
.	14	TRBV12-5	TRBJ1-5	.	CASGGDGSNQPQHF	TGTGCTAGTGGGGGGGACGGTAGCAATCAGCCCCAGCATTTT
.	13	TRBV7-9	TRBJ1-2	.	CASTGRVNYGYTF	TGTGCCAGCACAGGGCGGGTGAACTATGGCTACACCTTC
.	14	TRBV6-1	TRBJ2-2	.	CAGGTVLNTGELFF	TGTGCCGGAGGGACAGTTCTCAACACCGGGGAGCTGTTTTTT
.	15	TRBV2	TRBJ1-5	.	CASQTSKAENQPQHF	TGTGCCAGCCAGACAAGCAAGGCCGAAAATCAGCCCCAGCATTTT
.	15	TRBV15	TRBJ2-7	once	CATSSDPKPTYEQYF	TGTGCCACCAGCAGTGACCCAAAACCTACCTACGAGCAGTACTTC
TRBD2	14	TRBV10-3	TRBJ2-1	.	CAIMSSGRADEQFF	TGTGCCATCATGAGTAGCGGGAGGGCCGACGAGCAGTTCTTC
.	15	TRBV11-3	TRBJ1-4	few	CASSTISGKGEKLFF	TGTGCCAGCAGCACAATATCAGGGAAGGGTGAAAAACTGTTTTTT
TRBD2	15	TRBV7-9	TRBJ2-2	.	CASSVSGSQAGELFF	TGTGCCAGCAGCGTTAGCGGGAGTCAAGCCGGGGAGCTGTTTTTT
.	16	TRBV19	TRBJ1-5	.	CASSMSDGYSNQPQHF	TGTGCCAGTAGTATGAGTGACGGGTATAGCAATCAGCCCCAGCATTTT
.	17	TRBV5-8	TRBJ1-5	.	CASSLPNRVLSNQPQHF	TGTGCCAGCAGCTTGCCCAACAGGGTTTTGTCGAATCAGCCCCAGCATTTT
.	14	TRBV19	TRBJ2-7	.	CASKPTGSSYEQYF	TGTGCCAGTAAGCCCACAGGGAGTAGCTACGAGCAGTACTTC
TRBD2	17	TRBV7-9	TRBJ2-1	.	CASSLAAGGVGANEQFF	TGTGCCAGCAGCTTAGCTGCGGGGGGGGTAGGGGCCAATGAGCAGTTCTTC
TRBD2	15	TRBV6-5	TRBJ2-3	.	CASRLTSQGTDTQYF	TGTGCCAGCAGGCTGACTAGCCAGGGCACAGATACGCAGTATTTT
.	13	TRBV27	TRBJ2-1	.	CASSLRGSDEQFF	TGTGCCAGCAGTTTGCGGGGCAGTGATGAGCAGTTCTTC
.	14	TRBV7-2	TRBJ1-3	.	CASTGGSSGNTIYF	TGTGCCAGCACGGGGGGGTCCTCTGGAAACACCATATATTTT